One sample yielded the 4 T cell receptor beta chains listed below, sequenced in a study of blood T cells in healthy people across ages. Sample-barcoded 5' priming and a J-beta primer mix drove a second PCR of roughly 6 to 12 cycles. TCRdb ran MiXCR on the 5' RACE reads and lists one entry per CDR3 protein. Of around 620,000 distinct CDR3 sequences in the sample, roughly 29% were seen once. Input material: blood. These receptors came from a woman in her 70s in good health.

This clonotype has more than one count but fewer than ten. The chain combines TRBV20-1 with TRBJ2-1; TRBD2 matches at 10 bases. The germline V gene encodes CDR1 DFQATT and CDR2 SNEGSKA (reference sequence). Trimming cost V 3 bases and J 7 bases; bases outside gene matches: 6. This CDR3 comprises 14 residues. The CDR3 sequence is CSARRLAGSNEQFF. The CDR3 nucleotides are TGCAGTGCTAGGAGACTAGCGGGTTCTAATGAGCAGTTCTTC.

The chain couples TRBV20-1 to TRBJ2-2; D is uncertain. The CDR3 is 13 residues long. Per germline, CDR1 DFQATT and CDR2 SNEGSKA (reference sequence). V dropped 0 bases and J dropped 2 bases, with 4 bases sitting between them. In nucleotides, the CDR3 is TGCAGTGCTAGAGATACTAACACCGGGGAGCTGTTTTTT. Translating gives CSARDTNTGELFF.

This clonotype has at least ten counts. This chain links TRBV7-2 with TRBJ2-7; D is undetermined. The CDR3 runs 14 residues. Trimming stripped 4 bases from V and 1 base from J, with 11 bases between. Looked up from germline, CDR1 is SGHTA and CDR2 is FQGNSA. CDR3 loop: CASSSPGLSYEQYF. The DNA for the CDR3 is TGTGCCAGCAGCTCTCCGGGTCTTTCCTACGAGCAGTACTTC.

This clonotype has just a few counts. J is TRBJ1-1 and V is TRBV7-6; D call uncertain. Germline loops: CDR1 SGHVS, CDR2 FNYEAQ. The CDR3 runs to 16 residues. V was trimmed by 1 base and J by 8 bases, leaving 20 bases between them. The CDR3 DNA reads TGTGCCAGCAGCTTAGGGGTTAACACCTTCAGGAGAGAAGCTTTCTTT. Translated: CASSLGVNTFRREAFF.